This T cell receptor (beta chain) was captured by sequencing in a study of OX40 agonist ivuxolimab in advanced cancers. Study-wide context: A male proportion of about 84% was recorded, with mean age approximately 56 years and range about 20 to 79. Allowance was made for prior anti-PD-1, anti-PD-L1 or anti-CTLA-4 therapy, and roughly 40% had some.

In its sample, this clone was seen once. Only in-frame clones appear in the TCRdb table, and some are missing; sequencing was by immunoSEQ multiplex PCR. The sample yields 150,000 to 190,000 clones, approximately 94% seen once. Per the germline V gene, CDR1 is SGHAT and CDR2 is FQDESV (reference sequence). The ends lost 5 bases at V and 4 bases at J; junction bases unmatched: 11. This CDR3 comprises 18 residues. This chain joins TRBV11-1 and TRBJ2-1; 13 bases are shared with TRBD2. Sequences were derived from CD4+ or CD8+ T cells sorted from blood, sampled in a trial of the OX40 agonist ivuxolimab. This clonotype was sampled from an adult with an advanced solid tumor such as melanoma, head and neck, liver or kidney cancer. CDR3 region: CASSPKGTSGTNYNEQFF. The CDR3 region has the DNA TGTGCCAGCAGCCCCAAAGGGACTAGCGGGACAAATTACAATGAGCAGTTCTTC.